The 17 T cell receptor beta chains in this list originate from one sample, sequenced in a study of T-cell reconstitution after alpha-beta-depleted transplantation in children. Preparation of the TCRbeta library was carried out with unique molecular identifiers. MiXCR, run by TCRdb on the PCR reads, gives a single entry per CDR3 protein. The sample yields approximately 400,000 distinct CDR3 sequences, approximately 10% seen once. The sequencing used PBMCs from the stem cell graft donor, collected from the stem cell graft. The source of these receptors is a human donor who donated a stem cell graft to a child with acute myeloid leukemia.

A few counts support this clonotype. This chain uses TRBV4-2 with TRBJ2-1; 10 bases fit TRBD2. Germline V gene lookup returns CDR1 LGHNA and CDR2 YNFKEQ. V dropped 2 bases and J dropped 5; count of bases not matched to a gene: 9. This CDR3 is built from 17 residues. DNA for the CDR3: TGTGCCAGCAGCCAACCTCCGGGACTAGCGACGAACAATGAGCAGTTCTTC. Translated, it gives CASSQPPGLATNNEQFF.

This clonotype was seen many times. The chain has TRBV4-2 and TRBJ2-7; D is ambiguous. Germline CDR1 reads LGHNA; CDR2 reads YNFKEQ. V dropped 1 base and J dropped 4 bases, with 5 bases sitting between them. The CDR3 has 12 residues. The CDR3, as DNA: TGTGCCAGCAGCCAAGGCGAATACGAGCAGTACTTC. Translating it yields CASSQGEYEQYF.

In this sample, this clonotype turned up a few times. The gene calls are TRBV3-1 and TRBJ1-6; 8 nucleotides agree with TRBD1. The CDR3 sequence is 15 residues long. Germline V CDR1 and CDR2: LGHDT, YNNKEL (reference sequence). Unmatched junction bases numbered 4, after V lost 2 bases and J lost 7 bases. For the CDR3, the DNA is TGTGCCAGCAGCCAAAGACAGGGGAGCAATTCACCCCTCCACTTT. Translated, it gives CASSQRQGSNSPLHF. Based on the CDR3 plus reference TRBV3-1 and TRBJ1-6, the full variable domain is DTAVSQTPKYLVTQMGNDKSIKCEQNLGHDTMYWYKQDSKKFLKIMFSYNNKELIINETVPNRFSPKSPDKAHLNLHINSLELGDSAVYFCASSQRQGSNSPLHFGNGTRLTVT.

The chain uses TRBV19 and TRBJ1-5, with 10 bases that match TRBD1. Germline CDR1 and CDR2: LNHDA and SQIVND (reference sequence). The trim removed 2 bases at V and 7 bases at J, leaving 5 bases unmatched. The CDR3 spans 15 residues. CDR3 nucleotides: TGTGCCAGTAGTATAACGACAGGGGGCTACCAGCCCCAGCATTTT. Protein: CASSITTGGYQPQHF.

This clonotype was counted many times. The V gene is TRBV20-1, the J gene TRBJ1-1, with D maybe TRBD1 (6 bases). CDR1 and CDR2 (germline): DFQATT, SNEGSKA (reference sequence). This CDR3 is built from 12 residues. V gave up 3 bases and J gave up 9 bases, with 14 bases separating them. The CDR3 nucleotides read TGCAGTGCTAGGGACAGCTACAACCAAGCTTTCTTT. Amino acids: CSARDSYNQAFF.

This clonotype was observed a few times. The CDR3 bases are TGTGCCAGCCTGTTGGGGTTTGCAGATACGCAGTATTTT. This translates into CASLLGFADTQYF. V is TRBV5-6 and J is TRBJ2-3; D not resolved. The V end was cut by 7 bases, the J end by 4 bases, with 13 bases between. The CDR3 length is 13 residues. From germline, CDR1 is SGHDT and CDR2 YYEEEE.

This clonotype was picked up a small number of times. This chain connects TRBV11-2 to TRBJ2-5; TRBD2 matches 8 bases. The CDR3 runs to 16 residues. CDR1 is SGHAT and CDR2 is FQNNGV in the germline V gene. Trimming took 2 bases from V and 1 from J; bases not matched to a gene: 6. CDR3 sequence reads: CASSLFGGGIQETQYF. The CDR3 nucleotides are TGTGCCAGCAGCTTATTCGGCGGGGGGATCCAAGAGACCCAGTACTTC.

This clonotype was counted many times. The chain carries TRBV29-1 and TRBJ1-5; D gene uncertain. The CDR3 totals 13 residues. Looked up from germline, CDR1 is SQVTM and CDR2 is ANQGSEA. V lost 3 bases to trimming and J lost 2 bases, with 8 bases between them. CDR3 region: CSVDPGGNQPQHF. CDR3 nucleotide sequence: TGCAGCGTTGACCCGGGCGGCAATCAGCCCCAGCATTTT.

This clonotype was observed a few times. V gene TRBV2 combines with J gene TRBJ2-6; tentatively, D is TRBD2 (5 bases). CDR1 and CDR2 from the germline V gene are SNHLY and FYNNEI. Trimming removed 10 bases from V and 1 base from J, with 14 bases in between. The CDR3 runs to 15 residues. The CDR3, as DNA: TGTGCCACTAGCACAGTGATATCTGGGGCCAACGTCCTGACTTTC. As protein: CATSTVISGANVLTF.

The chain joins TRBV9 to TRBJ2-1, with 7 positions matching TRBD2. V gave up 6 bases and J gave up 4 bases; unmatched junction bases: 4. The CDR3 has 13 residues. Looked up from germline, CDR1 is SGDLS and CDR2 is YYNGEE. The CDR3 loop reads CASTGGGYNEQFF. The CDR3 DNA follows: TGTGCCAGCACGGGAGGTGGGTACAATGAGCAGTTCTTC. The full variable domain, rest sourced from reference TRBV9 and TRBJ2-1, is DSGVTQTPKHLITATGQRVTLRCSPRSGDLSVYWYQQSLDQGLQFLIQYYNGEERAKGNILERFSAQQFPDLHSELNLSSLELGDSALYFCASTGGGYNEQFFGPGTRLTVL.

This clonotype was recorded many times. CDR3 sequence: CSVTLTDSYGYTF. The CDR3 nucleotides are TGCAGCGTTACTTTGACAGATAGCTATGGCTACACCTTC. The chain employs TRBV29-1 and TRBJ1-2; weak D call: TRBD1 (5 bases). This CDR3 is 13 amino acids long. The V gene lost 5 bases and the J gene lost 4 bases, with 14 bases spanning the gap. The germline CDR1 and CDR2 sequences are SQVTM and ANQGSEA.

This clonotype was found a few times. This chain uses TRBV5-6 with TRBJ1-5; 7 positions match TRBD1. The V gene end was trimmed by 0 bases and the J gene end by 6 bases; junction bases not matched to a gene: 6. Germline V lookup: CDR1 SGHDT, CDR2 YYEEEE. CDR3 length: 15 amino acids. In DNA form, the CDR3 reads TGTGCCAGCAGCTTGGTTGGGCAGGGGGGTCAGCCCCAGCATTTT. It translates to CASSLVGQGGQPQHF. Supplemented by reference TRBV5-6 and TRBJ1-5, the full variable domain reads DAGVTQSPTHLIKTRGQQVTLRCSPKSGHDTVSWYQQALGQGPQFIFQYYEEEERQRGNFPDRFSGHQFPNYSSELNVNALLLGDSALYLCASSLVGQGGQPQHFGDGTRLSIL.

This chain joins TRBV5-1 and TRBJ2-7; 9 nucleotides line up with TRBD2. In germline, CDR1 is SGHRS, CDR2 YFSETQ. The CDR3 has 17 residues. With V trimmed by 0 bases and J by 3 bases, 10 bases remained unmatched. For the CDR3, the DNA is TGCGCCAGCAGCTTGGCCGACCCAGCGGGAGGTCACTACGAGCAGTACTTC. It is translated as CASSLADPAGGHYEQYF.

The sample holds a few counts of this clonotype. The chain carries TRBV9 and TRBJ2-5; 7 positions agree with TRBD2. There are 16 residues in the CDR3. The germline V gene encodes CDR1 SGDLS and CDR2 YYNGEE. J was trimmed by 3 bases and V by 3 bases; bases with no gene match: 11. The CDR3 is CASSERGRLAEETQYF. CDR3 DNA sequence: TGTGCCAGCAGCGAGCGGGGCCGGCTAGCGGAAGAGACCCAGTACTTC.

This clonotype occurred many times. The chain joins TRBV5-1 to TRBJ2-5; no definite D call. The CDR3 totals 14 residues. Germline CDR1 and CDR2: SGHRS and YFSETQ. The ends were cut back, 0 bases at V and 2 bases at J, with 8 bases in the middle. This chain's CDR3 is CASSLEFYQETQYF. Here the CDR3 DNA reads TGCGCCAGCAGCTTGGAGTTCTATCAAGAGACCCAGTACTTC.

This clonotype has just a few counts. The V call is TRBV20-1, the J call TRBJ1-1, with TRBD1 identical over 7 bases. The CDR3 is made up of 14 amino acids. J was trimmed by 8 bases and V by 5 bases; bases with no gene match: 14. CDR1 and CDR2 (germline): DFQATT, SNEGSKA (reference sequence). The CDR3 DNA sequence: TGCAGTGCTTATGACAGGGTCAACTTTTACGAAGCTTTCTTT. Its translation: CSAYDRVNFYEAFF.

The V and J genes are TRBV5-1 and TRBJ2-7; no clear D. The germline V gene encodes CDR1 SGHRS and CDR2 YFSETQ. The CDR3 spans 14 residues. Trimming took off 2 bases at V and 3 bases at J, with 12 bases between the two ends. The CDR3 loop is CASSFRESVYEQYF. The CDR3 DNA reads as TGCGCCAGCAGCTTCCGCGAATCGGTCTACGAGCAGTACTTC.